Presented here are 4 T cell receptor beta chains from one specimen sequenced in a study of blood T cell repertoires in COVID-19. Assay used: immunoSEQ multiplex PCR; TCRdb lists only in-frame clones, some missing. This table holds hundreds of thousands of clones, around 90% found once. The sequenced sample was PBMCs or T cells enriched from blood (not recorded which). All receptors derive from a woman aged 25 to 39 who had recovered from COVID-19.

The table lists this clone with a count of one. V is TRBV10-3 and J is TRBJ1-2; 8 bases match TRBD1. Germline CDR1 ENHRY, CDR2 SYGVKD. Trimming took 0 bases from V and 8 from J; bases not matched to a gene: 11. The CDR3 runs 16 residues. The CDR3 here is CAISESGQGAIWGYTF. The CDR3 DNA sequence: TGTGCCATCAGTGAGTCTGGTCAGGGGGCAATTTGGGGCTACACCTTC.

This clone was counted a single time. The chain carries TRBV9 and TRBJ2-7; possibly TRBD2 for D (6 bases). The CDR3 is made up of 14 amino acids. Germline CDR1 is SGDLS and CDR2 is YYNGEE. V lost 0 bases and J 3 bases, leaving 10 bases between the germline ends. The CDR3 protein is CASSVGTSLYEQYF. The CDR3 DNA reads TGTGCCAGCAGCGTAGGTACTAGCCTCTACGAGCAGTACTTC.

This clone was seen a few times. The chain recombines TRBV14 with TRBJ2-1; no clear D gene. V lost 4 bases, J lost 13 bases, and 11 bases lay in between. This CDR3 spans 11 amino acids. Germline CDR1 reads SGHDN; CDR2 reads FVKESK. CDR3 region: CASSLGSIQFF. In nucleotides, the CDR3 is TGTGCCAGCAGCCTTGGCTCCATACAGTTCTTC.

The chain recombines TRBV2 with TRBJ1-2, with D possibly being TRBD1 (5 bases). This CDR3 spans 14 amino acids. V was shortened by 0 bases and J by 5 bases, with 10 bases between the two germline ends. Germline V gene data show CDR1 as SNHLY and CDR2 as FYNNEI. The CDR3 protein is CASSEATDRYGYTF. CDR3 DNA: TGTGCCAGCAGTGAAGCAACTGACAGATATGGCTACACCTTC.